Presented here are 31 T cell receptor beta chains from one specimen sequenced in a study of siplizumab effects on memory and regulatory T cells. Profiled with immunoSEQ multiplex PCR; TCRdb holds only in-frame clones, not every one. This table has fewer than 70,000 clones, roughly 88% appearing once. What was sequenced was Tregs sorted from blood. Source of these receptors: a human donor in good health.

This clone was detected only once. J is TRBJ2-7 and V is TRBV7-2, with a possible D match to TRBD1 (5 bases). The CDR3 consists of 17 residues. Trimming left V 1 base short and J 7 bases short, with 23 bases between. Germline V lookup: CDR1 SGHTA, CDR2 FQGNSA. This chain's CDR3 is CASSLGLFMGPRSEQYF. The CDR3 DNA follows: TGTGCCAGCAGCTTAGGTCTCTTCATGGGGCCACGGTCGGAGCAGTACTTC.

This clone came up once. CDR3: CSAVETASNQPQHF. CDR3 sequence (DNA): TGCAGCGCCGTCGAGACAGCTAGCAATCAGCCCCAGCATTTT. The J gene is TRBJ1-5, the V gene TRBV29-1; maybe TRBD1 (5 bases). CDR1 SQVTM and CDR2 ANQGSEA come from the germline V gene. The CDR3 runs to 14 residues. Trimming left V 7 bases short and J 0 bases short, with 13 bases between.

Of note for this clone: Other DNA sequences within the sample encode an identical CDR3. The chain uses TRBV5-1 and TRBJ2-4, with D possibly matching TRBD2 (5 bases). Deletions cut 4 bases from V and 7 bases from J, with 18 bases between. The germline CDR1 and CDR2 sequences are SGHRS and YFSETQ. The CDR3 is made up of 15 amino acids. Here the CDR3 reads CASSLFGGEQNIQYF. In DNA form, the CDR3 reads TGCGCCAGCAGCCTGTTCGGAGGAGAACAGAACATTCAGTACTTC.

Here the CDR3 DNA reads TGTGCCAGTAGCGCACTTAGGGGGGCGTCGAACACTGAAGCTTTCTTT. It yields the protein CASSALRGASNTEAFF. The genes are TRBV19 and TRBJ1-1, with a possible D match to TRBD1 (6 bases). The CDR3 length is 16 residues. The V gene's germline CDR1 is LNHDA and CDR2 SQIVND (reference sequence). V was shortened by 6 bases and J by 1 base, with 18 bases between the two germline ends.

The CDR3 spells CASTRGLSGADTQYF. The CDR3 DNA reads TGTGCCAGCACCCGCGGCCTTAGCGGGGCAGATACGCAGTATTTT. The chain employs TRBV6-5 and TRBJ2-3; TRBD2 aligns across 8 bases. Germline CDR1 reads MNHEY; CDR2 reads SVGAGI. The CDR3 extends over 15 amino acids. With 7 bases clipped from V and 4 bases from J, the junction kept 10 bases outside the gene matches.

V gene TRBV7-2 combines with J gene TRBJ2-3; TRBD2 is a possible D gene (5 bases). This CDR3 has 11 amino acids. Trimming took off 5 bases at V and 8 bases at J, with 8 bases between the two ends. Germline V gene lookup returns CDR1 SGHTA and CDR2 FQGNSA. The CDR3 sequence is CASSLGGTQYF. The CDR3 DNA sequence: TGTGCCAGCAGCCTCGGAGGTACGCAGTATTTT.

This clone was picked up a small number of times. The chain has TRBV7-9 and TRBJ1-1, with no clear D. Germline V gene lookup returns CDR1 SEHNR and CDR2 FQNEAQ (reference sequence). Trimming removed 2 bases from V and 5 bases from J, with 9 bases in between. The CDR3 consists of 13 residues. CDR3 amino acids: CASSLSGRTEAFF. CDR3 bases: TGTGCCAGCAGCTTATCAGGTCGAACTGAAGCTTTCTTT.

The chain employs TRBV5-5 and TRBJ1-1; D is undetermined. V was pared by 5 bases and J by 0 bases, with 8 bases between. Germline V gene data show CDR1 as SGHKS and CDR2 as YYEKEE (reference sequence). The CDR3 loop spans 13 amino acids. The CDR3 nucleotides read TGTGCCAGCAGTCTGATGCTGAACACTGAAGCTTTCTTT. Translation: CASSLMLNTEAFF.

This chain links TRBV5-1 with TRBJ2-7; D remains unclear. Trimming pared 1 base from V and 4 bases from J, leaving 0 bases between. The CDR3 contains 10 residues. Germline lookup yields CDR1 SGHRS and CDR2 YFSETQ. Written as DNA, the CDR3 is TGCGCCAGCAGCTTGTACGAGCAGTACTTC. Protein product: CASSLYEQYF.

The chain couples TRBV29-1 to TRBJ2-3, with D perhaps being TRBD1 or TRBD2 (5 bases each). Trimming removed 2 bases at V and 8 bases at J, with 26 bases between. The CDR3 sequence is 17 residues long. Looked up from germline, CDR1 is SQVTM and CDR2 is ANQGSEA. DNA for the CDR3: TGCAGCGTTGAACCACAGTCATTCGGGACGGAGTGGGGTACGCAGTATTTT. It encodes CSVEPQSFGTEWGTQYF.

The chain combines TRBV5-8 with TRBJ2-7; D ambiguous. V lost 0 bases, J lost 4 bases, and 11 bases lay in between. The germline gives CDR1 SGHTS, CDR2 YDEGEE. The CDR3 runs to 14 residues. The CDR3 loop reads CASSLGPHGYEQYF. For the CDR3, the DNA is TGTGCCAGCAGCTTGGGACCCCACGGGTACGAGCAGTACTTC.

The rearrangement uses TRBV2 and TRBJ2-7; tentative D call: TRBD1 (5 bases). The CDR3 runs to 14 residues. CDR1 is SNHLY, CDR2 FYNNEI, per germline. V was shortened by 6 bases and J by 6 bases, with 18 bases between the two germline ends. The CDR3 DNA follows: TGTGCCAGCAGGGAAACTCAGGGTTTTGCCGAGCAGTACTTC. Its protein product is CASRETQGFAEQYF.

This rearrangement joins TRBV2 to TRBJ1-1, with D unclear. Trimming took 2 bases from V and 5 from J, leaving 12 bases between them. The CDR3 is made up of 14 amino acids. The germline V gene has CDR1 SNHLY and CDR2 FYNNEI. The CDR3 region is CASSEYPGRTEAFF. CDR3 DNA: TGTGCCAGCAGTGAATACCCTGGTCGGACTGAAGCTTTCTTT.

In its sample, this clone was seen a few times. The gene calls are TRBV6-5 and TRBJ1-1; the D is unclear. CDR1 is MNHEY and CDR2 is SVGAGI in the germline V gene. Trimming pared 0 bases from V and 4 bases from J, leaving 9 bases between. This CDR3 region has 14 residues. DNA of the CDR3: TGTGCCAGCAGTTACTCGAGCTTTACCACTGAAGCTTTCTTT. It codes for CASSYSSFTTEAFF.

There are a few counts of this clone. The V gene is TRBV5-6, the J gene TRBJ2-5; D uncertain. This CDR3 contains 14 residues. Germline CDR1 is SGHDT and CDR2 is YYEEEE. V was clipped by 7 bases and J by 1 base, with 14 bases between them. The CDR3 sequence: CASAPWGFQETQYF. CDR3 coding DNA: TGTGCCAGCGCCCCATGGGGTTTCCAAGAGACCCAGTACTTC.

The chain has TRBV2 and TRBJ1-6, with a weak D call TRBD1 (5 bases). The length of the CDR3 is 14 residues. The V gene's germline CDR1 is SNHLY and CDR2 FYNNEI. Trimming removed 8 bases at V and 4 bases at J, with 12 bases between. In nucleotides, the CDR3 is TGTGCCAGCCACCCGGGACGGTATAATTCACCCCTCCACTTT. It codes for CASHPGRYNSPLHF.

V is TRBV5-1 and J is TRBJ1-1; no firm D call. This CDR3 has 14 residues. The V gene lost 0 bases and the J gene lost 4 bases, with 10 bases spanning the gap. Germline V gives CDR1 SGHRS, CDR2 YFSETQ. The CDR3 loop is CASSLDTVGTEAFF. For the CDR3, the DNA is TGCGCCAGCAGCTTGGATACAGTTGGCACTGAAGCTTTCTTT.

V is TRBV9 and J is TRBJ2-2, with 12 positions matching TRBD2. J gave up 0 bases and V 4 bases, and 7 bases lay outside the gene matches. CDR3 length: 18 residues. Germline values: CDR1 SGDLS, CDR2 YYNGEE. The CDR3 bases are TGTGCCAGCAGCTCCGCTAGCGGGAGGGCCCCGAACACCGGGGAGCTGTTTTTT. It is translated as CASSSASGRAPNTGELFF.

The CDR3 here is CASSPPSGSMETQYF. The DNA of the CDR3 is TGTGCCAGCTCACCGCCTAGCGGGAGTATGGAGACCCAGTACTTC. This sequence joins TRBV18 and TRBJ2-5; 10 positions agree with TRBD2. J was trimmed by 5 bases and V by 3 bases; bases with no gene match: 6. Germline loops: CDR1 KGHSH, CDR2 LQKENI. The CDR3 has 15 residues.

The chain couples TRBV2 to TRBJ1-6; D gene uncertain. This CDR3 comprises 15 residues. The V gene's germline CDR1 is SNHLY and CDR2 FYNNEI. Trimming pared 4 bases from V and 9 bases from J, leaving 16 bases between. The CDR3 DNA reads TGTGCCAGCAGTGGACCTCAGGCTACGGGTTCACCCCTCCACTTT. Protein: CASSGPQATGSPLHF.

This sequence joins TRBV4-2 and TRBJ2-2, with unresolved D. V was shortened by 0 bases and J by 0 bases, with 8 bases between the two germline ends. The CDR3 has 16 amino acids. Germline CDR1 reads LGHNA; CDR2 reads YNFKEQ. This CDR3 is CASSQDLLSNTGELFF. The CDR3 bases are TGTGCCAGCAGCCAAGATCTCTTATCGAACACCGGGGAGCTGTTTTTT.

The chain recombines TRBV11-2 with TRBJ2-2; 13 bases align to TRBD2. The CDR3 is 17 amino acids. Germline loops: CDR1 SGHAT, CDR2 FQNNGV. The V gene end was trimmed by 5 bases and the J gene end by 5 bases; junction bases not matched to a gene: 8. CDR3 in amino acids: CASSPRLAGGQTGELFF. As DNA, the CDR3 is TGTGCCAGCAGCCCTAGACTAGCGGGAGGACAAACCGGGGAGCTGTTTTTT. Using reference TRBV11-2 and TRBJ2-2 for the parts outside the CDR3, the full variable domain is EAGVAQSPRYKIIEKRQSVAFWCNPISGHATLYWYQQILGQGPKLLIQFQNNGVVDDSQLPKDRFSAERLKGVDSTLKIQPAKLEDSAVYLCASSPRLAGGQTGELFFGEGSRLTVL.

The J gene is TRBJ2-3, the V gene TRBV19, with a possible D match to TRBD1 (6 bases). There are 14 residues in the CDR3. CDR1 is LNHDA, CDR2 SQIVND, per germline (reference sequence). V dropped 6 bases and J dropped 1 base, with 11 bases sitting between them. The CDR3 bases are TGTGCCAGTAGGAGGCGGACAGGCACAGATACGCAGTATTTT. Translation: CASRRRTGTDTQYF.

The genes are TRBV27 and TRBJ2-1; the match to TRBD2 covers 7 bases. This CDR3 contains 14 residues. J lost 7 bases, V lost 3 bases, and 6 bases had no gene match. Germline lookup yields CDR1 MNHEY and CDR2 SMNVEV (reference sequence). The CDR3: CASSFLAGENEQFF. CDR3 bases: TGTGCCAGCAGTTTCCTTGCGGGAGAAAATGAGCAGTTCTTC.

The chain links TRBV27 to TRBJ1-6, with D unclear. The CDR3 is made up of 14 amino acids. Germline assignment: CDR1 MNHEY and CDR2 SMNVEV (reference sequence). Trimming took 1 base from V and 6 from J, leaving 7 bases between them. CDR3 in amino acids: CASSLWQFNSPLHF. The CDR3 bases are TGTGCCAGCAGTTTATGGCAGTTTAATTCACCCCTCCACTTT.

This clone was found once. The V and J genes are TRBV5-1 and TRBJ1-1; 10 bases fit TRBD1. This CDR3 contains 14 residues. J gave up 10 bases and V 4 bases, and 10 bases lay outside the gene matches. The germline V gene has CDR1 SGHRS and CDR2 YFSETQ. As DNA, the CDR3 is TGCGCCAGCAGCATAGGACAGGGGGGCACGCGAGCTTTCTTT. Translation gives CASSIGQGGTRAFF.

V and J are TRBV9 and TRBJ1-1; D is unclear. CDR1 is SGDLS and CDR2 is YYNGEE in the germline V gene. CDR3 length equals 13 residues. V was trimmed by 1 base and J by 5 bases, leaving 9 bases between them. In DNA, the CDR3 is TGTGCCAGCAGCGTAACTGCCACTACTGAAGCTTTCTTT. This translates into CASSVTATTEAFF.

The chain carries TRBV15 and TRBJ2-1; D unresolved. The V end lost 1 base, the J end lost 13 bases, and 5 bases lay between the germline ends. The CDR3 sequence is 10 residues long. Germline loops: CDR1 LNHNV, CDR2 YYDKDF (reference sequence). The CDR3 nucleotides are TGTGCCACCAGCAGAGTTGGTCAGTTCTTC. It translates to CATSRVGQFF.

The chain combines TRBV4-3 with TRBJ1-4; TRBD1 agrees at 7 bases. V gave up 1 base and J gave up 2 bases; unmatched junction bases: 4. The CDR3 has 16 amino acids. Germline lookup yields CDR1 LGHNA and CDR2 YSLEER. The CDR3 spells CASSQGSGGTNEKLFF. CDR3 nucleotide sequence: TGCGCCAGCAGCCAAGGGTCAGGGGGGACTAATGAAAAACTGTTTTTT.

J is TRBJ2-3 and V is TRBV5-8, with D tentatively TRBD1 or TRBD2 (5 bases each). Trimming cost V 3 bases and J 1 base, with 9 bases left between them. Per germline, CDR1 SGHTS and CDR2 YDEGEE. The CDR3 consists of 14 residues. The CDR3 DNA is TGTGCCAGCAGCTGGCCGGGGCGCACAGATACGCAGTATTTT. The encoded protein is CASSWPGRTDTQYF.

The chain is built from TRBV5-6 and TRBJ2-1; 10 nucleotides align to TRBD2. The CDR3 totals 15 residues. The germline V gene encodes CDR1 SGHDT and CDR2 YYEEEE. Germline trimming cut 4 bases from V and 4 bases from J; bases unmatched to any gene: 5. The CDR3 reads CASSPGTSAYNEQFF. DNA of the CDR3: TGTGCCAGCAGCCCTGGGACTAGCGCTTACAATGAGCAGTTCTTC.